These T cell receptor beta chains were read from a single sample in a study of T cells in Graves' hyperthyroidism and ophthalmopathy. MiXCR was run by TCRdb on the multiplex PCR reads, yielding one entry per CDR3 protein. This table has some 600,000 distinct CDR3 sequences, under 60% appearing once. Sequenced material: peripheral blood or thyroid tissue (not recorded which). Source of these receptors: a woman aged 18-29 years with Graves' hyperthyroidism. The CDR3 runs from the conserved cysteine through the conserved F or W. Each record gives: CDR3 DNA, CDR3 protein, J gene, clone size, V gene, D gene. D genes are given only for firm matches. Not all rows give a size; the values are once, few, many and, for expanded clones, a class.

TGTGCCAGCAGATCCCAAGGGGGGTCGTGGGGCTACACCTTC,CASRSQGGSWGYTF,TRBJ1-2,few,TRBV25-1,-
TGTGCCAGTAGTATTAAGTGGAGGGTGGGCACTGAAGCTTTCTTT,CASSIKWRVGTEAFF,TRBJ1-1,-,TRBV19,-
TGTGCCAGCAGCTTAGTAGGCTCGATCACAGATACGCAGTATTTT,CASSLVGSITDTQYF,TRBJ2-3,-,TRBV7-3,-
TGTGCCAGCAGCCCAAGGATAGGGCAGAGCTCCTACGAGCAGTACTTC,CASSPRIGQSSYEQYF,TRBJ2-7,few,TRBV7-9,-
TGTGCCAGCAGCCACCTGACGGCGACTGAAGCTTTCTTT,CASSHLTATEAFF,TRBJ1-1,-,TRBV4-1,-
TGTGCCACCAGCCTGACAGGGGGCAACTACGAGCAGTACTTC,CATSLTGGNYEQYF,TRBJ2-7,-,TRBV15,TRBD1
TGTGCCACCAGCAAGCGATCAGGGGCCAACGTCCTGACTTTC,CATSKRSGANVLTF,TRBJ2-6,-,TRBV15,-
TGCGCCAGCAGCTTGTTTCAGAACACTGAAGCTTTCTTT,CASSLFQNTEAFF,TRBJ1-1,-,TRBV5-1,-
TGTGCCAGCAGCGTAGAGCAGGCCTCCTACGAGCAGTACTTC,CASSVEQASYEQYF,TRBJ2-7,-,TRBV9,-
TGTGCTAGTGACTTTGGACTAGCGAGAGAGACCCAGTACTTC,CASDFGLARETQYF,TRBJ2-5,-,TRBV9,TRBD2
TGCAGTTCGTACAGGGAATCCCGGGAGGAGACCCAGTACTTC,CSSYRESREETQYF,TRBJ2-5,-,TRBV20-1,-
TGCAGTGCTAGAGTGGGACCGACTAACGGCGAGCAGTACTTC,CSARVGPTNGEQYF,TRBJ2-7,few,TRBV20-1,-
TGTGCCAGCAGAAACCCTACAGGCCTCTATGGCTACACCTTC,CASRNPTGLYGYTF,TRBJ1-2,-,TRBV2,-
TGTGCCAGTAGTACCGGACAGGGGGCATACGAGCAGTACTTC,CASSTGQGAYEQYF,TRBJ2-7,many,TRBV19,TRBD1
TGCAGTGTCCTTAATGAAAAACTGTTTTTT,CSVLNEKLFF,TRBJ1-4,many,TRBV20-1,-
TGTGCCACCAGCAGAGTCGGGACAGGGACCTACGAGCAGTACTTC,CATSRVGTGTYEQYF,TRBJ2-7,-,TRBV15,TRBD1
TGTGCCAGCAGTGAACGGGTATCCTACGAGCAGTACTTC,CASSERVSYEQYF,TRBJ2-7,-,TRBV25-1,-
TGTGCCAGCAGCCCCGTCGGTATGGGGGCGCGGGATGAAAAACTGTTTTTT,CASSPVGMGARDEKLFF,TRBJ1-4,-,TRBV2,-
TGTGCCAGCAGTCAAAGACCCCCCAGGGGCGAGCAGTACTTC,CASSQRPPRGEQYF,TRBJ2-7,many,TRBV7-8,-
TGTGCCAGCAGCTTAGATGGCTACACCTTC,CASSLDGYTF,TRBJ1-2,many,TRBV13,-
TGTGCCAGCAGCTTTCAGCCGGGACAGGGGGAGACCCAGTACTTC,CASSFQPGQGETQYF,TRBJ2-5,-,TRBV7-2,TRBD1
TGTGCCAGCAGCCCAAAGACAGGGGACTATGGCTACACCTTC,CASSPKTGDYGYTF,TRBJ1-2,many,TRBV7-9,TRBD1
TGTGCCAGCAGCGTATGGGACAGGGTGGACTCACCCCTCCACTTT,CASSVWDRVDSPLHF,TRBJ1-6,few,TRBV9,TRBD1
TGCGCAACCGGACGGAACACTGAAGCTTTCTTT,CATGRNTEAFF,TRBJ1-1,once,TRBV7-3,-
TGTGCCACCAGCAGAGGACAGGGCTCTGGGGCCAACGAGCAGTACTTC,CATSRGQGSGANEQYF,TRBJ2-7,-,TRBV15,TRBD1
TGCAGTGCTGCCCCCGATGCGGCAAACATGAACACTGAAGCTTTCTTT,CSAAPDAANMNTEAFF,TRBJ1-1,-,TRBV29-1,-
TGCGCCAGCAGCTTGGAAGGTCCTGGAAACACCATATATTTT,CASSLEGPGNTIYF,TRBJ1-3,-,TRBV5-1,-
TGTGCCAGCAGCCCGGTAATGAACACCGGGGAGCTGTTTTTT,CASSPVMNTGELFF,TRBJ2-2,-,TRBV12-3/TRBV12-4,-
TGTGCCAGCAGTCCAGACTTCACCTCCTACGAGCAGTACTTC,CASSPDFTSYEQYF,TRBJ2-7,-,TRBV25-1,-
TGTGCCAGCAGCTTGGCGGGGGGCATGGGATACGCAAATCAGCCCCAGCATTTT,CASSLAGGMGYANQPQHF,TRBJ1-5,-,TRBV7-2,-
TGTGCCAGTAGTAACGAGTGGGCGACCCAGTACTTC,CASSNEWATQYF,TRBJ2-5,few,TRBV19,-
TGCAGCGTTGTCTCGGCGAGGACCGGGGAGCTGTTTTTT,CSVVSARTGELFF,TRBJ2-2,few,TRBV29-1,-
TGTGCCAGCACCCCACCACGAGATCTGCGCGAGCAGTACTTC,CASTPPRDLREQYF,TRBJ2-7,-,TRBV7-3,-
TGCAGTGCTAGAGATAACAGGGGAACTGGAAACACCATATATTTT,CSARDNRGTGNTIYF,TRBJ1-3,many,TRBV20-1,TRBD1
TGTGCCAGCAGCGTCGGCAATAGCAATCAGCCCCAGCATTTT,CASSVGNSNQPQHF,TRBJ1-5,many,TRBV9,-
TGTGCCATCAGTAGGGGTAATTCACCCCTCCACTTT,CAISRGNSPLHF,TRBJ1-6,few,TRBV10-3,-
TGCAGCGTTACGGAGGGACGGGGGAACTACGAGCAGTACTTC,CSVTEGRGNYEQYF,TRBJ2-7,few,TRBV29-1,-
TGTGCCAGCAGCTCCCGGACGCAGGGAGGCGGCTACACCTTC,CASSSRTQGGGYTF,TRBJ1-2,-,TRBV7-2,-
TGCAGTGCTAGAGGGAACAGGGGTTATGGCTACACCTTC,CSARGNRGYGYTF,TRBJ1-2,-,TRBV20-1,TRBD1
TGTGCCAGCCATGAGGGGCGCACAGATACGCAGTATTTT,CASHEGRTDTQYF,TRBJ2-3,-,TRBV2,-
TGTGCCAGCAACGGGGCAGGAGGATCACCCCTCCACTTT,CASNGAGGSPLHF,TRBJ1-6,many,TRBV7-2,-